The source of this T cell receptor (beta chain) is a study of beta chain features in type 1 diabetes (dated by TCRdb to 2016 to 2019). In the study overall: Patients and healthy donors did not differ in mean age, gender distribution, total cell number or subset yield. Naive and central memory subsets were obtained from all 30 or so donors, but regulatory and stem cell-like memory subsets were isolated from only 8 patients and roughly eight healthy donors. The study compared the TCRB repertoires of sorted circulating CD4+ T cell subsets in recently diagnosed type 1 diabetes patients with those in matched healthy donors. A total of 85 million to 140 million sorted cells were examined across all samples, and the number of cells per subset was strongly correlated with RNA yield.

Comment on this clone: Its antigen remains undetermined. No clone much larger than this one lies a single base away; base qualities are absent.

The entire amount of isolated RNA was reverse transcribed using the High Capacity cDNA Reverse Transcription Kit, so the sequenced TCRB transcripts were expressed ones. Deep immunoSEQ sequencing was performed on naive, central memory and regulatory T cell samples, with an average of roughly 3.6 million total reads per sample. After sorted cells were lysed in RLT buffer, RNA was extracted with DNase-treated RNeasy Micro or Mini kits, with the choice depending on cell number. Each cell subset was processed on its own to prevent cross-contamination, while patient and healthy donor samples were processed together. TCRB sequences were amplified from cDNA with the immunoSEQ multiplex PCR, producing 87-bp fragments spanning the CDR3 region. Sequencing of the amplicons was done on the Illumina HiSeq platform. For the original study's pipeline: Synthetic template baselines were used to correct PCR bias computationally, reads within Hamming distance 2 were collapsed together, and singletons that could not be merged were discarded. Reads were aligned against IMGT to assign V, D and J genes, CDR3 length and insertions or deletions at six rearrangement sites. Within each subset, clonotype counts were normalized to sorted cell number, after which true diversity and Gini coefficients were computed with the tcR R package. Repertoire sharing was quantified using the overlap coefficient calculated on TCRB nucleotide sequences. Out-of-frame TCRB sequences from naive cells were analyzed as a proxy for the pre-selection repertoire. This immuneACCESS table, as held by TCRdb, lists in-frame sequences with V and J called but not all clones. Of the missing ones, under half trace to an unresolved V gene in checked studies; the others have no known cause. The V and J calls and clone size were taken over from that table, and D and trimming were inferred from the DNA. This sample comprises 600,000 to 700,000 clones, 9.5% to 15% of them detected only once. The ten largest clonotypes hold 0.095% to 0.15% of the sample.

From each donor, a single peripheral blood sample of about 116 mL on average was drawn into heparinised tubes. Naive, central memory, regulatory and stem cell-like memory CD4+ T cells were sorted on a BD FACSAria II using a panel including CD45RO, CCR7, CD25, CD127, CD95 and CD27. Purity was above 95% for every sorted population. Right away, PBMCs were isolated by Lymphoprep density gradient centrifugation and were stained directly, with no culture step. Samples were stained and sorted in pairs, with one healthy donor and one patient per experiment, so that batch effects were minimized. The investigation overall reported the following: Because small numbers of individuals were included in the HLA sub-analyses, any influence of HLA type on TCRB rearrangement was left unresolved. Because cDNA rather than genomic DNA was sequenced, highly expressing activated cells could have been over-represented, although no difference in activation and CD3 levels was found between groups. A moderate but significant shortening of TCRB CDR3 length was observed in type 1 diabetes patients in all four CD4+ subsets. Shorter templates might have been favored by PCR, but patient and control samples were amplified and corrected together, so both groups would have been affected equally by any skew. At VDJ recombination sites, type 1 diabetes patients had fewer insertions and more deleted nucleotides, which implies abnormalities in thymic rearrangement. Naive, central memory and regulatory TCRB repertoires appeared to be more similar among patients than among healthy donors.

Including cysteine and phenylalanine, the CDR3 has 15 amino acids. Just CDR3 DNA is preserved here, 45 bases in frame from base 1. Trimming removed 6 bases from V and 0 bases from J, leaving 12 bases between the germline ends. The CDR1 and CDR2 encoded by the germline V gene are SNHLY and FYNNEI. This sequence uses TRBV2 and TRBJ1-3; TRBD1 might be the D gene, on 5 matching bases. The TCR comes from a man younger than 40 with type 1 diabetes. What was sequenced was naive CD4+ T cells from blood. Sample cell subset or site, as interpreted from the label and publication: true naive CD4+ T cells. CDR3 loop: CASSPDRLSGNTIYF. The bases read TGTGCCAGCAGCCCAGACAGACTCTCTGGAAACACCATATATTTT. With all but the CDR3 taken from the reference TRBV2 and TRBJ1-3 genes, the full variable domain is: EPEVTQTPSHQVTQMGQEVILRCVPISNHLYFYWYRQILGQKVEFLVSFYNNEISEKSEIFDDQFSVERPDGSNFTLKIRSTKLEDSAMYFCASSPDRLSGNTIYFGEGSWLTVV.